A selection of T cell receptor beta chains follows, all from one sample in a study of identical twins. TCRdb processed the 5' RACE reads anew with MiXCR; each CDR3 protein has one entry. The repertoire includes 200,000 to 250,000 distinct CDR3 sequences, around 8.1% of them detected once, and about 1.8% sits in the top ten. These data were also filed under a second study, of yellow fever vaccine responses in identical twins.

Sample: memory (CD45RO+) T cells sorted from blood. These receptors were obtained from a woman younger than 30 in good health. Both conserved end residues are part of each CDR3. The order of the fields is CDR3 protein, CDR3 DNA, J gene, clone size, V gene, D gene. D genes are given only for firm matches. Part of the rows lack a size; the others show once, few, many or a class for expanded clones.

CASSLPGDSGELFF,TGCGCCAGCAGCCTGCCTGGGGACTCCGGGGAGCTGTTTTTT,TRBJ2-2,few,TRBV5-1,-
CASSPQAGDPYNEQFF,TGTGCCAGCTCCCCCCAAGCGGGAGATCCCTACAATGAGCAGTTCTTC,TRBJ2-1,many,TRBV6-4,TRBD2
CASSLDPGFGSNQPQHF,TGTGCCAGCAGCTTGGATCCCGGGTTCGGGAGCAATCAGCCCCAGCATTTT,TRBJ1-5,many,TRBV7-8,-
CASSSLDTQYF,TGTGCCAGCAGCTCTTTAGATACGCAGTATTTT,TRBJ2-3,many,TRBV5-5,-
CASRISPGQGNYEQYF,TGTGCCAGCAGAATCTCTCCGGGACAGGGGAACTACGAGCAGTACTTC,TRBJ2-7,-,TRBV27,TRBD1
CASSVDPGPSYEQYF,TGTGCCAGCAGCGTAGATCCGGGGCCCTCCTACGAGCAGTACTTC,TRBJ2-7,few,TRBV9,-
CSADPPQGRTEAFF,TGCAGTGCTGACCCGCCGCAGGGGAGGACTGAAGCTTTCTTT,TRBJ1-1,few,TRBV20-1,-
CASSPPRGNTGELFF,TGTGCCAGCTCACCACCGAGGGGGAACACCGGGGAGCTGTTTTTT,TRBJ2-2,-,TRBV18,-
CASSPMAGANVLTF,TGTGCCAGCAGCCCCATGGCCGGGGCCAACGTCCTGACTTTC,TRBJ2-6,few,TRBV7-2,-
CASTRASSYNEQFF,TGTGCCAGCACCCGGGCGAGCTCCTACAATGAGCAGTTCTTC,TRBJ2-1,-,TRBV13,-
CASSLAGQVSYEQYF,TGTGCCAGCAGTTTAGCGGGACAGGTCTCCTACGAGCAGTACTTC,TRBJ2-7,many,TRBV12-3/TRBV12-4,TRBD1
CASSNRGLNTEAFF,TGTGCCAGCAGCAACCGGGGTCTGAACACTGAAGCTTTCTTT,TRBJ1-1,-,TRBV11-2,-
CASRAGVSYEQYF,TGTGCCAGCAGGGCGGGGGTGTCCTACGAGCAGTACTTC,TRBJ2-7,few,TRBV28,TRBD2
CASVKGSDTQYF,TGTGCCAGCGTAAAGGGGAGTGATACGCAGTATTTT,TRBJ2-3,few,TRBV25-1,-
CASSFSLTSTDTQYF,TGCGCCAGCAGCTTCTCCCTAACAAGCACAGATACGCAGTATTTT,TRBJ2-3,many,TRBV5-1,-
CASSRAGNTGELFF,TGTGCCAGCAGTAGAGCAGGGAACACCGGGGAGCTGTTTTTT,TRBJ2-2,-,TRBV11-3,-
CASERRGIHNSPLHF,TGTGCCAGTGAGAGGAGGGGTATACATAATTCACCCCTCCACTTT,TRBJ1-6,few,TRBV14,-
CASTAAGVSYEQYF,TGTGCCAGCACGGCTGCAGGGGTTTCCTACGAGCAGTACTTC,TRBJ2-7,many,TRBV28,-
CASSFGGDYGYTF,TGTGCCAGCAGTTTCGGGGGTGACTATGGCTACACCTTC,TRBJ1-2,many,TRBV12-3/TRBV12-4,-
CASSLEAGRQYF,TGTGCCAGCAGTCTCGAGGCGGGCAGGCAGTATTTT,TRBJ2-3,-,TRBV11-2,-
CASSKTSGRSVVGTDTQYF,TGTGCCAGCAGTAAGACTAGCGGGAGATCAGTAGTCGGCACAGATACGCAGTATTTT,TRBJ2-3,many,TRBV6-1,TRBD2
CASGTSNTGELFF,TGCGCCAGCGGGACGTCGAACACCGGGGAGCTGTTTTTT,TRBJ2-2,-,TRBV10-1,-
CASNSGEGLAGDETQYF,TGTGCCAGCAATAGTGGGGAGGGACTAGCGGGAGATGAGACGCAGTATTTT,TRBJ2-3,many,TRBV28,TRBD2
CASSLSQGDNQPQHF,TGTGCCAGCAGTTTATCCCAGGGGGACAATCAGCCCCAGCATTTT,TRBJ1-5,few,TRBV27,TRBD1
CASSLVAGTTEAFF,TGCGCCAGCAGCTTGGTGGCAGGGACCACTGAAGCTTTCTTT,TRBJ1-1,-,TRBV5-1,-
CASSSGRVVGGEQFF,TGTGCCAGCAGTTCAGGACGGGTGGTTGGAGGTGAGCAGTTCTTC,TRBJ2-1,-,TRBV28,-
CASKRLSGTTNEKLFF,TGTGCCAGCAAGAGGCTATCGGGGACGACTAATGAAAAACTGTTTTTT,TRBJ1-4,few,TRBV27,-
CASSLQGQGPFGYTF,TGTGCCAGCAGCCTCCAGGGACAGGGGCCTTTCGGCTACACCTTC,TRBJ1-2,-,TRBV7-2,TRBD1
CSASQEIVAEAFF,TGCAGTGCTTCACAGGAGATTGTTGCTGAAGCTTTCTTT,TRBJ1-1,-,TRBV20-1,-
CSTKGVPGSNQPQHF,TGCAGCACAAAGGGGGTCCCAGGGAGCAATCAGCCCCAGCATTTT,TRBJ1-5,-,TRBV29-1,-
CAISDHMDNQPQHF,TGTGCCATCAGTGATCACATGGACAATCAGCCCCAGCATTTT,TRBJ1-5,many,TRBV10-3,-
CASSRLAGGTYEQYF,TGTGCCAGCAGCCGACTAGCGGGGGGAACCTACGAGCAGTACTTC,TRBJ2-7,many,TRBV14,TRBD2
CASSLGPDKNTGELFF,TGTGCCAGCAGCCTTGGTCCGGACAAGAACACCGGGGAGCTGTTTTTT,TRBJ2-2,many,TRBV7-3,-
CASSSHRVTEAFF,TGTGCCAGCAGCTCTCACCGGGTGACTGAAGCTTTCTTT,TRBJ1-1,few,TRBV16,-
CASSPGPSDYGYTF,TGTGCCAGCAGTCCCGGGCCAAGCGACTATGGCTACACCTTC,TRBJ1-2,-,TRBV12-3/TRBV12-4,-
CASSPLGTSGTGELFF,TGTGCCAGCTCACCACTCGGGACTAGCGGCACCGGGGAGCTGTTTTTT,TRBJ2-2,-,TRBV18,TRBD2
CASRTDRNTEAFF,TGTGCCAGCAGAACTGACAGGAACACTGAAGCTTTCTTT,TRBJ1-1,-,TRBV6-1,-
CASSWGQGDQPQHF,TGTGCCAGCAGTTGGGGACAGGGGGATCAGCCCCAGCATTTT,TRBJ1-5,few,TRBV12-3/TRBV12-4,TRBD1
CASSGDRNSPLHF,TGTGCCAGCAGTGGGGACCGCAATTCACCCCTCCACTTT,TRBJ1-6,few,TRBV2,-
CASSSPPGLAGVSEQFF,TGCGCCAGCAGCTCCCCGCCGGGACTAGCGGGGGTAAGTGAGCAGTTCTTC,TRBJ2-1,-,TRBV5-1,TRBD2
CSAAGQGAFQPQHF,TGCAGTGCTGCCGGACAGGGGGCGTTTCAGCCCCAGCATTTT,TRBJ1-5,few,TRBV20-1,TRBD1
CASSLAPAGGRGTEAFF,TGTGCCAGCAGCTTAGCGCCGGCAGGGGGAAGGGGCACTGAAGCTTTCTTT,TRBJ1-1,-,TRBV7-9,TRBD1
CASSQGDGRDYTF,TGTGCCAGCAGCCAAGGGGACGGACGAGACTACACCTTC,TRBJ1-2,few,TRBV4-2,-
CSARGGSQIISSGANVLTF,TGCAGTGCTAGAGGGGGCAGCCAGATAATCTCCTCTGGGGCCAACGTCCTGACTTTC,TRBJ2-6,few,TRBV20-1,-
CAISFLAGGPQETQYF,TGTGCCATCAGCTTTCTAGCGGGGGGCCCCCAAGAGACCCAGTACTTC,TRBJ2-5,many,TRBV10-3,TRBD2
CSASVDSLGQGVNEQFF,TGCAGTGCTAGCGTTGACAGCCTAGGACAGGGGGTTAATGAGCAGTTCTTC,TRBJ2-1,many,TRBV20-1,TRBD1
CASSPMDGMNTEAFF,TGTGCCAGCTCACCCATGGACGGAATGAACACTGAAGCTTTCTTT,TRBJ1-1,-,TRBV18,-
CASSSGAGGQYF,TGTGCCAGCAGTTCGGGGGCCGGAGGGCAGTACTTC,TRBJ2-7,few,TRBV6-5,-
CSARDGSGYEQYF,TGCAGTGCTAGAGATGGGAGTGGGTACGAGCAGTACTTC,TRBJ2-7,few,TRBV20-1,-
CASRDRVSDEQFF,TGTGCCAGCCGGGACAGGGTGTCCGATGAGCAGTTCTTC,TRBJ2-1,few,TRBV6-1,TRBD1
CASSGGLAQPQHF,TGTGCCAGCAGCGGGGGACTTGCTCAGCCCCAGCATTTT,TRBJ1-5,many,TRBV6-1,-